This entry features one T cell receptor (beta chain) sequence. The table came from immunoSEQ multiplex PCR; TCRdb's copy has only in-frame clones and leaves some out. This table has 720,000 or so clones, approximately 83% appearing once. Germline CDR1 is SEHNR and CDR2 is FQNEAQ (reference sequence). This CDR3 region has 16 residues. V lost 3 bases and J 0 bases, leaving 14 bases between the germline ends. This entry belongs to a study of shared T cell receptors in the human thymus. These data were likewise used in another study, on human thymus T cells. From that study: Finnish infants who were healthy and having corrective surgery for congenital heart defects made up the donors. It was from resections taken during corrective heart surgery that the thymus tissue came. Repertoires from thymus and blood appeared to show biased V and J gene usage.

The sequenced material came from thymocytes. The sequence derives from a girl under three years old with a congenital heart defect. This chain connects TRBV7-9 to TRBJ1-2; weak D call: TRBD1 (6 bases). CDR3 DNA sequence: TGTGCCAGCAGCTTGGCGCTCCGACAGGCTAACTATGGCTACACCTTC. Its translation: CASSLALRQANYGYTF.